One and the same sample provided the 27 T cell receptor beta chains below, sequenced in a study of graft-versus-host responses after intestinal transplantation. These TCRs' antigens remain unknown. Repertoires were generated with immunoSEQ multiplex PCR, while TCRdb's copy carries only in-frame clones and drops some. The sample holds 150,000 or so clones, around nine tenths seen once. The sample was unstimulated CD4+ T cells sorted from spleen or lymph node cells, taken before intestinal transplant. Receptors originate from a human donor who received an intestinal transplant.

The CDR3 nucleotides are TGTGCCAGCAGCTTTATCCCGGGAGGTTTCTACAATGAGCAGTTCTTC. Amino acids: CASSFIPGGFYNEQFF. The V and J genes are TRBV11-2 and TRBJ2-1; the match to TRBD2 covers 7 bases. CDR1 is SGHAT, CDR2 FQNNGV, per germline. V lost 3 bases, J lost 3 bases, and 8 bases stayed unmatched. The CDR3 is 16 amino acids.

The chain links TRBV10-2 to TRBJ1-5; D ambiguous. V shed 3 bases and J shed 3 bases, with 18 bases lying between them. The length of the CDR3 is 17 residues. CDR1 WSHSY and CDR2 SAAADI come from the germline V gene. Here the CDR3 reads CASSDPVVGGYNQPQHF. Written as DNA, the CDR3 is TGCGCCAGCAGTGACCCCGTTGTTGGAGGGTACAATCAGCCCCAGCATTTT.

J is TRBJ2-7 and V is TRBV19; D is possibly TRBD2 (5 bases). Between the trimmed V and J ends, which lost 8 bases and 1 base, there was a span of 18 bases. The germline V gene has CDR1 LNHDA and CDR2 SQIVND (reference sequence). The CDR3 spans 15 residues. CDR3 loop: CASRNAGVVSYEQYF. The CDR3 DNA is TGTGCCAGTCGTAACGCCGGGGTCGTATCCTACGAGCAGTACTTC.

This clone was counted once. The V and J genes are TRBV21-1 and TRBJ2-1; the table gives TRBD2 as D, unverified against the DNA. TRBV21-1 is reported as a pseudogene. This CDR3 comprises 13 residues. The CDR3 region has the DNA TGTGCCAGCAGCAAACCAGGGAGGACTGAGCAGTTCTTC. It translates to CASSKPGRTEQFF.

V is TRBV11-2 and J is TRBJ1-1; D is undetermined. Germline values: CDR1 SGHAT, CDR2 FQNNGV. The CDR3 runs to 14 residues. V lost 1 base and J 3 bases, leaving 9 bases between the germline ends. CDR3 in DNA: TGTGCCAGCAGCTTAGGTCGGCAGTACACTGAAGCTTTCTTT. Translating gives CASSLGRQYTEAFF. The complete variable domain, with remaining parts taken from reference TRBV11-2 and TRBJ1-1, reads EAGVAQSPRYKIIEKRQSVAFWCNPISGHATLYWYQQILGQGPKLLIQFQNNGVVDDSQLPKDRFSAERLKGVDSTLKIQPAKLEDSAVYLCASSLGRQYTEAFFGQGTRLTVV.

V is TRBV28 and J is TRBJ1-2; the match to TRBD1 covers 7 bases. Germline CDR1 reads MDHEN; CDR2 reads SYDVKM. With V trimmed by 5 bases and J by 4 bases, 1 base remained unmatched. The CDR3 is 12 residues long. CDR3 amino acids: CASSGQVYGYTF. CDR3 bases: TGTGCCAGCAGTGGACAGGTCTATGGCTACACCTTC.

This chain connects TRBV5-5 to TRBJ2-3; D remains ambiguous. The V end was cut by 4 bases, the J end by 6 bases, with 9 bases between. Germline values: CDR1 SGHKS, CDR2 YYEKEE (reference sequence). This CDR3 spans 12 amino acids. The DNA for the CDR3 is TGTGCCAGCAGCCTCCCACGGGATACGCAGTATTTT. Translation: CASSLPRDTQYF.

The rearrangement joins TRBV6-1 to TRBJ1-2; 11 bases match TRBD1. The CDR3 runs 12 residues. J gave up 7 bases and V 8 bases, and 3 bases lay outside the gene matches. Germline CDR1 and CDR2: MNHNS and SASEGT. The CDR3, as DNA: TGTGCCAGCCGGGACAGGGGGTCTGGCTACACCTTC. Translation: CASRDRGSGYTF.

V and J are TRBV28 and TRBJ2-7, with 9 bases identical to TRBD2. CDR3 length equals 14 residues. V lost 3 bases to trimming and J lost 13 bases; unmatched junction nucleotides: 13. Per germline, CDR1 MDHEN and CDR2 SYDVKM. The CDR3 region has the DNA TGTGCCAGCAGTTTTTTAGGGGTAGCGGGAGTCCTCTACTTC. It codes for CASSFLGVAGVLYF.

CDR3 residues: CASSLVVGPRETQYF. In DNA form, the CDR3 reads TGTGCCAGCAGCTTAGTGGTAGGTCCGAGGGAGACCCAGTACTTC. The rearrangement uses TRBV7-2 and TRBJ2-5; no clear D gene. The CDR3 runs to 15 residues. Germline V gene sequence: CDR1 SGHTA, CDR2 FQGNSA. V lost 1 base, J lost 5 bases, and 14 bases lay in between.

The chain links TRBV28 to TRBJ2-1; 12 bases align to TRBD2. Trimming cost V 8 bases and J 5 bases; bases outside gene matches: 10. The germline V gene has CDR1 MDHEN and CDR2 SYDVKM. The CDR3 contains 16 residues. CDR3 nucleotides: TGTGCCAGCGGGAACCCTTGGACTAGCGGGAACAATGAGCAGTTCTTC. Amino acids: CASGNPWTSGNNEQFF.

A single count supports this clone. The chain couples TRBV4-1 to TRBJ2-7; D is possibly TRBD1 (6 bases). With 3 bases removed from V and 4 bases from J, the gap between germline ends came to 13 bases. Germline CDR1 is MGHRA and CDR2 is YSYEKL. The CDR3 runs 14 residues. The CDR3 protein is CASSQMIRGYEQYF. CDR3 DNA sequence: TGCGCCAGCAGCCAGATGATCAGGGGTTACGAGCAGTACTTC.

The CDR3 sequence is CSVAGQGRIRDTQYF. CDR3 coding DNA: TGCAGCGTTGCGGGCCAGGGGAGGATTCGTGATACGCAGTATTTT. This chain links TRBV29-1 with TRBJ2-3; D assignment may be TRBD1 or TRBD2 (6 bases each). Germline loops: CDR1 SQVTM, CDR2 ANQGSEA. The CDR3 contains 15 residues. V was trimmed by 4 bases and J by 6 bases, leaving 20 bases between them.

This sequence joins TRBV14 and TRBJ2-7, with D uncertain. The V end was cut by 4 bases, the J end by 3 bases, with 10 bases between. The CDR3 loop spans 13 amino acids. Per germline, CDR1 SGHDN and CDR2 FVKESK. CDR3 nucleotides: TGTGCCAGCAGCCTAAATAACTACTACGAGCAGTACTTC. Amino acid sequence: CASSLNNYYEQYF.

The CDR3 sequence: CASSPLGRATEAFF. Here the CDR3 DNA reads TGTGCCAGCAGTCCCTTAGGGAGGGCCACTGAAGCTTTCTTT. The chain uses TRBV28 and TRBJ1-1; D is ambiguous. Germline-derived CDR1 and CDR2 are MDHEN and SYDVKM. The CDR3 spans 14 residues. V shed 5 bases and J shed 4 bases, with 14 bases lying between them.

The chain links TRBV5-4 to TRBJ2-7; D is possibly TRBD1 (5 bases). Per the germline V gene, CDR1 is SGHNT and CDR2 is YYREEE (reference sequence). The V end lost 0 bases, the J end lost 0 bases, and 7 bases lay between the germline ends. The CDR3 length is 14 residues. CDR3 loop: CASSLDRFSYEQYF. CDR3 nucleotides: TGTGCCAGCAGCTTGGACAGGTTCTCCTACGAGCAGTACTTC.

This clone has more than one count but fewer than ten. The chain links TRBV6-5 to TRBJ2-7; 11 nucleotides line up with TRBD2. Germline trimming cut 6 bases from V and 7 bases from J; bases unmatched to any gene: 5. Germline loops: CDR1 MNHEY, CDR2 SVGAGI. CDR3 length equals 13 residues. CDR3 residues: CASRTSGTQEQYF. The CDR3 DNA follows: TGTGCCAGCAGGACTAGCGGGACCCAAGAGCAGTACTTC.

A note on this clone: Other DNA sequences in this specimen translate into the identical CDR3. The chain uses TRBV29-1 and TRBJ2-5; D is perhaps TRBD2 (7 bases). V was trimmed by 5 bases and J by 2 bases, leaving 12 bases between them. The CDR3 sequence is 13 residues long. Looked up from germline, CDR1 is SQVTM and CDR2 is ANQGSEA. The CDR3 sequence is CSVPGGHQETQYF. The CDR3 nucleotides read TGCAGCGTTCCCGGGGGGCATCAAGAGACCCAGTACTTC.

This sequence joins TRBV4-3 and TRBJ1-1; D is unresolved. The CDR3 is made up of 14 amino acids. Germline CDR1 LGHNA, CDR2 YSLEER. V was clipped by 3 bases and J by 3 bases, with 11 bases between them. This chain's CDR3 is CASSQGGYYTEAFF. The CDR3 DNA reads as TGCGCCAGCAGCCAGGGCGGTTACTACACTGAAGCTTTCTTT.

The gene calls are TRBV28 and TRBJ2-4; unclear D gene. From germline, CDR1 is MDHEN and CDR2 SYDVKM. The CDR3 runs 16 residues. Trimming pared 1 base from V and 0 bases from J, leaving 10 bases between. CDR3 nucleotides: TGTGCCAGCAGTTTATCGGAAACCCTAGCCAAAAACATTCAGTACTTC. The encoded protein is CASSLSETLAKNIQYF.

The V and J genes are TRBV6-1 and TRBJ2-2, with 8 nucleotides matching TRBD1. The trim removed 6 bases at V and 3 bases at J, leaving 6 bases unmatched. The germline V gene encodes CDR1 MNHNS and CDR2 SASEGT. CDR3 length equals 15 residues. CDR3 loop: CASRRLTGDTGELFF. Here the CDR3 DNA reads TGTGCCAGCAGGCGTCTGACAGGGGACACCGGGGAGCTGTTTTTT.

This clone was counted only a few times. The chain employs TRBV14 and TRBJ1-5; no clear D. The germline CDR1 and CDR2 sequences are SGHDN and FVKESK. Trimming removed 5 bases from V and 1 base from J, with 6 bases in between. The CDR3 loop spans 13 amino acids. CDR3 amino acids: CASSSDSNQPQHF. The CDR3 coding sequence is TGTGCCAGCAGCTCCGACAGCAATCAGCCCCAGCATTTT. The full variable domain, with the rest looked up from reference TRBV14 and TRBJ1-5, is EAGVTQFPSHSVIEKGQTVTLRCDPISGHDNLYWYRRVMGKEIKFLLHFVKESKQDESGMPNNRFLAERTGGTYSTLKVQPAELEDSGVYFCASSSDSNQPQHFGDGTRLSIL.

Remarks on this clone: The junction and the germline gene differ at one end; a read error may be behind it. The CDR3: CASSEAAGTRKF. The CDR3 bases are TGTGCCAGCAGTGAAGCCGCCGGGACTAGAAAATTC. The rearrangement joins TRBV2 to TRBJ2-7, with 8 bases matching TRBD2. The CDR3 contains 12 residues. The germline V gene has CDR1 SNHLY and CDR2 FYNNEI. The full variable domain, with the rest looked up from reference TRBV2 and TRBJ2-7, is EPEVTQTPSHQVTQMGQEVILRCVPISNHLYFYWYRQILGQKVEFLVSFYNNEISEKSEIFDDQFSVERPDGSNFTLKIRSTKLEDSAMYFCASSEAAGTRKFGPGTRLTVT.

The chain is built from TRBV6-6 and TRBJ2-5, with a weak D call TRBD2 (6 bases). The J call is doubtful: the DNA matches TRBJ2-7 better. Germline CDR1 is MNHNY and CDR2 is SVGAGI (reference sequence). This CDR3 region has 14 residues. The CDR3 reads CASSSLAPTYEQYF. CDR3 coding DNA: TGTGCCAGCAGTTCCCTAGCGCCTACCTACGAGCAGTACTTC.

The chain has TRBV30 and TRBJ1-3; D ambiguous. Trimming took off 4 bases at V and 4 bases at J, with 17 bases between the two ends. The CDR3 is made up of 15 amino acids. Per germline, CDR1 GTSNPN and CDR2 SVGIG (reference sequence). In nucleotides, the CDR3 is TGTGCCTGGAAAGAAAAAACGTTGTCGGGAAACACCATATATTTT. Its protein product is CAWKEKTLSGNTIYF.

In its sample, this clone was seen once. Germline and junction disagree at one end, which may indicate a read error. The gene calls are TRBV7-7 and TRBJ2-2, with TRBD2 identical over 14 bases. The CDR3 has 16 amino acids. Germline V gene lookup returns CDR1 SSHAT and CDR2 FNYEAQ (reference sequence). The CDR3 spells CASSPGLAGVTGELFF. The CDR3 coding sequence is TGTGCTAGCAGTCCGGGACTAGCGGGAGTCACCGGGGAGCTGTTTTTT.

CDR3 amino acids: CASSPLGDINYGYTF. The CDR3 DNA sequence: TGTGCCAGCAGCCCCCTCGGGGATATTAACTATGGCTACACCTTC. The chain employs TRBV28 and TRBJ1-2; D gene uncertain. Trimming removed 6 bases from V and 1 base from J, with 15 bases in between. CDR1 and CDR2 (germline): MDHEN, SYDVKM. The CDR3 is 15 amino acids.